These 17 T cell receptor beta chains were sequenced from one sample in a study of T cell responses to AZD1222 COVID-19 vaccine. TCRdb's table, derived via immunoSEQ multiplex PCR, lists solely in-frame clones and lacks some. Seen here are 88,000 or so clones, approximately 88% observed once, and the top ten hold around 2%. The starting material was peripheral blood, obtained on day 0 of AZD1222 vaccination. Receptor source: an adult in good health.

V gene TRBV12-3 or TRBV12-4 combines with J gene TRBJ2-2; D ambiguous. Between the trimmed V and J ends, which lost 2 bases and 7 bases, there was a span of 8 bases. CDR3 length: 13 amino acids. In DNA form, the CDR3 reads TGTGCCAGCAGTTTATATGGAAACGGGGAGCTGTTTTTT. Its protein product is CASSLYGNGELFF.

The genes are TRBV6-4 and TRBJ1-3; D not resolved. Germline V gene lookup returns CDR1 MRHNA and CDR2 SNTAGT. The CDR3 has 15 residues. The V end lost 6 bases, the J end lost 4 bases, and 16 bases lay between the germline ends. CDR3 in DNA: TGTGCCAGCAGGACTGTAGGGTTCGGGGGAAACACCATATATTTT. It codes for CASRTVGFGGNTIYF.

The chain links TRBV10-3 to TRBJ1-2; possible D gene TRBD1, 5 bases. Germline V CDR1 and CDR2: ENHRY, SYGVKD. There are 13 residues in the CDR3. Trimming removed 10 bases from V and 4 bases from J, with 16 bases in between. The CDR3 bases are TGTGCCAGCCTTTCAGGGACCCTCTATGGCTACACCTTC. Translating it yields CASLSGTLYGYTF.

V is TRBV5-8 and J is TRBJ1-6, with 11 bases aligning to TRBD1. Trimming at V came to 3 bases and at J to 10 bases, leaving 6 bases not matched to a gene. The CDR3 contains 15 residues. Germline V gives CDR1 SGHTS, CDR2 YDEGEE. CDR3 in DNA: TGTGCCAGCAGCTACCTGGGGACAGGGGGATCACCCCTCCACTTT. Amino acids: CASSYLGTGGSPLHF.

This sequence joins TRBV3-1 (or the pseudogene TRBV3-2) and TRBJ2-1, with no clear D. The CDR3 is 12 amino acids. In germline, CDR1 is LGHDT, CDR2 YNNKEL (reference sequence). V shed 4 bases and J shed 9 bases, with 10 bases lying between them. The CDR3 sequence is CASSRVDVEQFF. In DNA form, the CDR3 reads TGTGCCAGCAGCCGGGTGGACGTTGAGCAGTTCTTC.

The chain uses TRBV5-1 and TRBJ2-7; 8 bases map to TRBD2. Germline trimming cut 4 bases from V and 3 bases from J; bases unmatched to any gene: 9. Germline V lookup: CDR1 SGHRS, CDR2 YFSETQ. The CDR3 spans 15 residues. CDR3 DNA: TGCGCCAGCAGCCGGGGGTCTAGCGGGTACTACGAGCAGTACTTC. Its protein product is CASSRGSSGYYEQYF.

This sequence joins TRBV10-3 and TRBJ1-2; TRBD1 matches at 9 bases. The CDR3 has 15 residues. Trimming at V came to 3 bases and at J to 4 bases, leaving 6 bases not matched to a gene. From germline, CDR1 is ENHRY and CDR2 SYGVKD. CDR3 protein: CAISDSGTGSYGYTF. CDR3 bases: TGTGCCATCAGTGATTCCGGGACAGGGAGCTATGGCTACACCTTC.

V is TRBV6-5 and J is TRBJ1-5; a possible D gene is TRBD1 (5 bases). The CDR3 runs 13 residues. V was pared by 5 bases and J by 2 bases, with 7 bases between. Germline V gene sequence: CDR1 MNHEY, CDR2 SVGAGI. The CDR3 coding sequence is TGTGCCAGCAGTCCCAGGGGCAATCAGCCCCAGCATTTT. It encodes CASSPRGNQPQHF.

This chain links TRBV5-4 with TRBJ1-6; D not resolved. This CDR3 has 12 residues. With 0 bases removed from V and 9 bases from J, the gap between germline ends came to 4 bases. Germline V gene data show CDR1 as SGHNT and CDR2 as YYREEE (reference sequence). The chain's CDR3 is CASSLGGSPLHF. CDR3 bases: TGTGCCAGCAGCTTGGGGGGTTCACCCCTCCACTTT.

The rearrangement joins TRBV2 to TRBJ2-1; 8 bases line up with TRBD2. Germline assignment: CDR1 SNHLY and CDR2 FYNNEI. The CDR3 runs to 16 residues. The ends lost 5 bases at V and 3 bases at J; junction bases unmatched: 9. The CDR3 nucleotides read TGTGCCAGCAGTTCTGAGGGACTAGGTAACTACAATGAGCAGTTCTTC. Protein sequence: CASSSEGLGNYNEQFF.

V gene TRBV7-9 combines with J gene TRBJ2-7, with 8 bases lining up with TRBD1. The germline V gene encodes CDR1 SEHNR and CDR2 FQNEAQ (reference sequence). V gave up 5 bases and J gave up 1 base; unmatched junction bases: 4. This CDR3 is built from 14 residues. The CDR3 region is CASSIGDRSYEQYF. The CDR3 nucleotides read TGTGCCAGCAGCATAGGGGACAGGTCCTACGAGCAGTACTTC. Variable domain in full (rest from reference TRBV7-9 and TRBJ2-7): DTGVSQNPRHKITKRGQNVTFRCDPISEHNRLYWYRQTLGQGPEFLTYFQNEAQLEKSRLLSDRFSAERPKGSFSTLEIQRTEQGDSAMYLCASSIGDRSYEQYFGPGTRLTVT.

This clone was found once. The CDR3 DNA follows: TGTGCCAGCAGCTTAAATTGGGAAAAACTGTTTTTT. Its translation is CASSLNWEKLFF. This chain links TRBV7-9 with TRBJ1-4; no definite D call. Trimming removed 2 bases from V and 8 bases from J, with 6 bases in between. The CDR3 has 12 amino acids. Germline-derived CDR1 and CDR2 are SEHNR and FQNEAQ (reference sequence).

The chain carries TRBV14 and TRBJ1-6; 7 positions agree with TRBD1. Looked up from germline, CDR1 is SGHDN and CDR2 is FVKESK. This CDR3 comprises 15 residues. V lost 2 bases and J lost 7; bases outside the gene matches: 5. The CDR3 reads CASSQRTGGNSPLHF. The CDR3 DNA follows: TGTGCCAGCAGCCAAAGGACAGGAGGGAATTCACCCCTCCACTTT.

This clone turned up a few times. The chain couples TRBV11-3 to TRBJ2-3; D is undetermined. The length of the CDR3 is 16 residues. V was trimmed by 1 base and J by 0 bases, leaving 11 bases between them. CDR1 and CDR2 (germline): SGHNT, YENEEA. For the CDR3, the DNA is TGTGCCAGCAGCTTAGGGAAGAGATCTAGCACAGATACGCAGTATTTT. Protein sequence: CASSLGKRSSTDTQYF.

This chain uses TRBV11-3 with TRBJ2-7; TRBD2 might be the D (5 bases). Germline V gives CDR1 SGHNT, CDR2 YENEEA. V lost 3 bases, J lost 0 bases, and 12 bases lay in between. CDR3 length: 15 amino acids. The CDR3 sequence: CASSFGGESSYEQYF. The CDR3 bases are TGTGCCAGCAGCTTCGGTGGGGAGAGCTCCTACGAGCAGTACTTC.

The rearrangement uses TRBV5-6 and TRBJ2-3; 7 bases align to TRBD2. The CDR3 loop spans 15 amino acids. The J segment lost 2 bases and the V segment lost 0 bases, leaving 3 bases of the junction unmatched. The germline gives CDR1 SGHDT, CDR2 YYEEEE. CDR3: CASSLGGRNTDTQYF. CDR3 DNA: TGTGCCAGCAGCTTGGGCGGGAGAAACACAGATACGCAGTATTTT.

J is TRBJ2-7 and V is TRBV30, with 9 bases that match TRBD1. J gave up 5 bases and V 5 bases, and 7 bases lay outside the gene matches. The CDR3 length is 13 residues. Germline V CDR1 and CDR2: GTSNPN, SVGIG (reference sequence). Here the CDR3 DNA reads TGTGCCTGGGACACCGGGACAGGGAACGAGCAGTACTTC. Its translation: CAWDTGTGNEQYF.